The clone carrying this T cell receptor (beta chain) was detected ten times or more. Antigen: not known. The data are from a study of T cell repertoires in cytomegalovirus infection. One entry per CDR3 protein results from TCRdb running MiXCR on the reads. The table shows about 530,000 distinct CDR3 sequences, with around a quarter occurring only once. The CDR3 is 16 amino acids. Trimming shortened V by 5 bases and J by 5 bases, and 19 bases separated the two germline ends. Per germline, CDR1 SGHVS and CDR2 FQNEAQ. Findings and limits, study-wide: Cumulative public TCR beta family frequency identified carriers of CMV plus the relevant HLA. Clonotype analysis showed dominance of the ex vivo response by HLA-C-restricted CMV-specific TCR beta clonotypes.

The receptor's source is a human donor in good health (CMV status not recorded). Some clones in this sample may be carry-over from other donors' samples. The chain employs TRBV7-8 and TRBJ1-5; D gene ambiguous. The sample taken for sequencing was PBMCs. The DNA for the CDR3 is TGTGCCAGCAGCCTCCGGGAGCGGGCTCGCGATCAGCCCCAGCATTTT. The encoded protein is CASSLRERARDQPQHF.